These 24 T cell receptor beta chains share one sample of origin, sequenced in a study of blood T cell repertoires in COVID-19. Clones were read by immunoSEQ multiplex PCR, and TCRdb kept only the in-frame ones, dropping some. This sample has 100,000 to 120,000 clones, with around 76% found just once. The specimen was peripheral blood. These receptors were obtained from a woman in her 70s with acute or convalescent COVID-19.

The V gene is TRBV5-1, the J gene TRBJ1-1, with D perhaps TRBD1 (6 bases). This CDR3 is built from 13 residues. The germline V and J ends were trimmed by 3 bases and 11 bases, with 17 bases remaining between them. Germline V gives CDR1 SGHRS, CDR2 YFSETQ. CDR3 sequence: CASSYDRPAGAFF. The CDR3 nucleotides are TGCGCCAGCAGCTATGACAGGCCGGCGGGCGCTTTCTTT.

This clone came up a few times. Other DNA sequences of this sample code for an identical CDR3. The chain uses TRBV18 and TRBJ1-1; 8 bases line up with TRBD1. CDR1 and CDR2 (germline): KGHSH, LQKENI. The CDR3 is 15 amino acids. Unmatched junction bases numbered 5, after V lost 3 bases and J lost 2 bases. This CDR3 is CASSPGQGLNTEAFF. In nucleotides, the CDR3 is TGTGCCAGCTCACCCGGACAGGGCTTAAACACTGAAGCTTTCTTT.

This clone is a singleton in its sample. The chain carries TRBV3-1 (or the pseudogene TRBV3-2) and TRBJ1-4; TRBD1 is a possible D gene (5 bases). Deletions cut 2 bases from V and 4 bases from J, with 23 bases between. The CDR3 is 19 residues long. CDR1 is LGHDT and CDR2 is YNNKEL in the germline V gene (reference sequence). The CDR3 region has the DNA TGTGCCAGCAGCCAATCAAGGGGTGCCCGGGGGAAATATAATGAAAAACTGTTTTTT. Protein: CASSQSRGARGKYNEKLFF.

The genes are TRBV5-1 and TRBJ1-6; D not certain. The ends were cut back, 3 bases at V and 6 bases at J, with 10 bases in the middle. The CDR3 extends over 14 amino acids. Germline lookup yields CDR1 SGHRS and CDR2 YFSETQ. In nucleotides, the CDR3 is TGCGCCAGCAGCTCGACTGTCACTAATTCACCCCTCCACTTT. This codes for CASSSTVTNSPLHF.

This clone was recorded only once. CDR3 protein: CASSPLRTSGTTGELFF. Here the CDR3 DNA reads TGTGCCAGCAGTCCCCTTAGGACTAGCGGGACCACCGGGGAGCTGTTTTTT. The rearrangement joins TRBV2 to TRBJ2-2, with TRBD2 identical over 12 bases. The CDR3 spans 17 residues. V gave up 5 bases and J gave up 4 bases; unmatched junction bases: 8. Germline lookup yields CDR1 SNHLY and CDR2 FYNNEI.

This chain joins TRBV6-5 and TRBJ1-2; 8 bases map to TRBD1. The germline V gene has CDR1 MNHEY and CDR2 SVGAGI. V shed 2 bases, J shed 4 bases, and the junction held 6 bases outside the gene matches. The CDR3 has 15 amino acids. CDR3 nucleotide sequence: TGTGCCAGCAGTTACGTCGGACAGGGCGCCTATGGCTACACCTTC. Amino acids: CASSYVGQGAYGYTF.

The CDR3 loop is CASRPNTRIQETQYF. For the CDR3, the DNA is TGTGCCAGCAGGCCCAATACGAGAATCCAAGAGACCCAGTACTTC. J is TRBJ2-5 and V is TRBV27; D is unresolved. CDR3 length: 15 amino acids. In germline, CDR1 is MNHEY, CDR2 SMNVEV (reference sequence). Trimming removed 6 bases from V and 1 base from J, with 15 bases in between.

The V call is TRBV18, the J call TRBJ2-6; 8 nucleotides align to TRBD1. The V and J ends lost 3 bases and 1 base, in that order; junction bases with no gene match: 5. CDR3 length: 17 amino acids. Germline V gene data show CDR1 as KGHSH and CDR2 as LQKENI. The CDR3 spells CASSPGQAASGANVLTF. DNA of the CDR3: TGTGCCAGCTCACCGGGACAGGCGGCATCTGGGGCCAACGTCCTGACTTTC.

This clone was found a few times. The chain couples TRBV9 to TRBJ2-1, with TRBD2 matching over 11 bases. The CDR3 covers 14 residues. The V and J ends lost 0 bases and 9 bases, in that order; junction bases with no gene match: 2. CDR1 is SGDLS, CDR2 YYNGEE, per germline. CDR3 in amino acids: CASSVDSGGVEQFF. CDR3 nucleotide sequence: TGTGCCAGCAGCGTAGATAGCGGGGGGGTTGAGCAGTTCTTC.

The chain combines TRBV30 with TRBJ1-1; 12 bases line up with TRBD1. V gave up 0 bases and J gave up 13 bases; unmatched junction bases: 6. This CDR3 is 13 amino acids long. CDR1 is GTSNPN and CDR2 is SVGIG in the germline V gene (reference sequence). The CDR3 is CAWSVGTGGMIFF. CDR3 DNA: TGTGCCTGGAGTGTGGGGACAGGGGGCATGATTTTCTTT.

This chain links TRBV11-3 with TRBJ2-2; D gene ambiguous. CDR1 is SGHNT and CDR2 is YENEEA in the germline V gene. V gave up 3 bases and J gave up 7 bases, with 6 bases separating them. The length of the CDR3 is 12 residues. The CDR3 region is CASSLRRGELFF. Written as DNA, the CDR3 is TGTGCCAGCAGCTTGAGGCGCGGGGAGCTGTTTTTT.

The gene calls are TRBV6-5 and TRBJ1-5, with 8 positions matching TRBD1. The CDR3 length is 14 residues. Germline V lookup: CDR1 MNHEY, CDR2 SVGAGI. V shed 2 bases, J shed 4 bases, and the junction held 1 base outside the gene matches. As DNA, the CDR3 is TGTGCCAGCAGTTACCGGACAGGGAATCAGCCCCAGCATTTT. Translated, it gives CASSYRTGNQPQHF.

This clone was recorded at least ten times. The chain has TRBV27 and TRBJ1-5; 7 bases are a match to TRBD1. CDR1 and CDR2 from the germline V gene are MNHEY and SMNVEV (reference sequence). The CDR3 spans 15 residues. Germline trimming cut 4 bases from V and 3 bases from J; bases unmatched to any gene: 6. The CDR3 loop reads CASSSTGVLNQPQHF. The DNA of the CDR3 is TGTGCCAGCAGTTCAACAGGGGTACTCAATCAGCCCCAGCATTTT.

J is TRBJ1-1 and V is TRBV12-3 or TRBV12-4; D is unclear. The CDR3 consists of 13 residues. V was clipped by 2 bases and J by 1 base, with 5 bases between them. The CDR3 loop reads CASSLTENTEAFF. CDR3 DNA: TGTGCCAGCAGTTTAACTGAGAACACTGAAGCTTTCTTT.

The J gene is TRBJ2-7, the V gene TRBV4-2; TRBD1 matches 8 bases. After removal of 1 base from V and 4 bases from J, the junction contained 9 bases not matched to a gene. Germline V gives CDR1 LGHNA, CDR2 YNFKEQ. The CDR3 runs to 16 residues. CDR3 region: CASSQGGQASRYEQYF. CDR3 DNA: TGTGCCAGCAGCCAAGGGGGACAGGCGTCCAGGTACGAGCAGTACTTC.

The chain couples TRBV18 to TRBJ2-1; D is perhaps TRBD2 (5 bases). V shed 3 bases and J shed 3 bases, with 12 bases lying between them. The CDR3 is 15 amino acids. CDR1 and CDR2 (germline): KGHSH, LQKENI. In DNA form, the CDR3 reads TGTGCCAGCTCACCCATGGGGAGTATCTACAATGAGCAGTTCTTC. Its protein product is CASSPMGSIYNEQFF.

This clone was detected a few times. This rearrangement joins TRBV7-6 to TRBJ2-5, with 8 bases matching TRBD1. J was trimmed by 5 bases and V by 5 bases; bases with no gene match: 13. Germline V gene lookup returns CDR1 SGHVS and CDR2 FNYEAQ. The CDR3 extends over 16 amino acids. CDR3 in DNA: TGTGCCAGCAGCACGCGACAGGGGACAAAAGGGGAGACCCAGTACTTC. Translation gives CASSTRQGTKGETQYF.

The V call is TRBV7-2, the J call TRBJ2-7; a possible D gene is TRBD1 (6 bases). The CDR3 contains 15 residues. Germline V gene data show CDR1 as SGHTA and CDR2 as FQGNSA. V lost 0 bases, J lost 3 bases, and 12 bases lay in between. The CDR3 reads CASSLAVGANYEQYF. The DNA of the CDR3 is TGTGCCAGCAGCTTAGCGGTGGGGGCCAACTACGAGCAGTACTTC.

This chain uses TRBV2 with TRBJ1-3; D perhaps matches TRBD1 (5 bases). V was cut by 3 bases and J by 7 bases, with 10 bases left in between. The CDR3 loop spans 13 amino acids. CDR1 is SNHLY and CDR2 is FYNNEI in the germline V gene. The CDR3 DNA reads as TGTGCCAGCAGTGATAGGGGAATCAACACCATATATTTT. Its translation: CASSDRGINTIYF.

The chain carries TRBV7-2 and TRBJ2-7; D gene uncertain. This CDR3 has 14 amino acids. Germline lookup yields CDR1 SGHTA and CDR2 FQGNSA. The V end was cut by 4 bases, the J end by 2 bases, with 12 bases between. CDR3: CASSSRQGTYEQYF. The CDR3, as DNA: TGTGCCAGCAGCTCGCGGCAAGGAACCTACGAGCAGTACTTC.

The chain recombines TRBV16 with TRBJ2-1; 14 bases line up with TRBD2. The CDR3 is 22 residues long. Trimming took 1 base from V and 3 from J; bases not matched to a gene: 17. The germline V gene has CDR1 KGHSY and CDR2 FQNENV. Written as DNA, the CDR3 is TGTGCCAGCAGCCAATGGGTCCCCCGCCTGACTAGCGGGGGGGCAAGCTACAATGAGCAGTTCTTC. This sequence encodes CASSQWVPRLTSGGASYNEQFF.

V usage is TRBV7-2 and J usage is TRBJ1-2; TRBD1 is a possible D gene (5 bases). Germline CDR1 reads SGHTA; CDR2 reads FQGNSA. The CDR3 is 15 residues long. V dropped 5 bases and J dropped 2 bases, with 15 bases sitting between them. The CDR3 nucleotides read TGTGCCAGCAGCCCCCCCCCGGGACTCAACTATGGCTACACCTTC. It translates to CASSPPPGLNYGYTF.

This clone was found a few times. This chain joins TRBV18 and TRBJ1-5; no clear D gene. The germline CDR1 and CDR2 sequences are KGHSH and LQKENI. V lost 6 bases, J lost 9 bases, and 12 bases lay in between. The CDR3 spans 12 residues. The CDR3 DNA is TGTGCCAGCTCCCCCCCAGGCGCGCCCCAGCATTTT. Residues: CASSPPGAPQHF.

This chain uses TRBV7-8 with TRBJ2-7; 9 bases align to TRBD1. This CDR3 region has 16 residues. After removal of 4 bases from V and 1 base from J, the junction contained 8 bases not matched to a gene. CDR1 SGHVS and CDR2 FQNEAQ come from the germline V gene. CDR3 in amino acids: CASSSRPGQGSYEQYF. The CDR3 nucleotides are TGTGCCAGCAGCTCGCGTCCGGGACAGGGATCCTACGAGCAGTACTTC.